This is a list of T cell receptor beta chains from one sample in a study of cytomegalovirus exposure and HLA in healthy donors. TCRdb keeps only in-frame clones here, not all; method: immunoSEQ multiplex PCR. The profile shows some 190,000 clones, roughly four fifths of them singletons. Material for sequencing was PBMCs. The source is a woman in her thirties in good health and CMV-seropositive. Each CDR3 is given with its conserved first and last residue. A D gene is named only where the DNA matches it firmly. Size is stated for part of the rows, as once, few or many counts, or as a class when the clone is expanded.

d_gene,j_gene,abundance,v_gene,CDR3aa,CDR3nt
NA,TRBJ1-4,NA,TRBV4-1,CASSQLGRNEKLFF,TGCGCCAGCAGCCAATTAGGGAGGAATGAAAAACTGTTTTTT
NA,TRBJ1-1,once,TRBV5-5,CASSLAAVDRLNTEAFF,TGTGCCAGCAGCTTGGCTGCGGTGGACAGATTGAACACTGAAGCTTTCTTT
NA,TRBJ2-5,NA,TRBV7-2,CASSLGGPIVTQYF,TGTGCCAGCAGCTTAGGCGGTCCGATTGTGACCCAGTACTTC
TRBD2,TRBJ2-5,once,TRBV5-1,CASSGGGGMETQYF,TGCGCCAGCAGCGGCGGGGGGGGTATGGAGACCCAGTACTTC
TRBD2,TRBJ2-7,NA,TRBV4-2,CASSQEGAGGLPSSYEQYF,TGTGCCAGCAGCCAAGAAGGAGCGGGGGGCCTGCCGAGCTCCTACGAGCAGTACTTC
TRBD1,TRBJ1-4,NA,TRBV13,CASRTGPSLELFF,TGTGCCAGTAGGACAGGGCCGTCGTTGGAACTGTTTTTT
TRBD1,TRBJ2-7,once,TRBV5-1,CASSLALTGFEQYF,TGCGCCAGCAGCTTGGCTCTGACAGGGTTCGAGCAGTACTTC
TRBD2,TRBJ2-1,few,TRBV9,CASSVATRGGKFF,TGTGCCAGCAGCGTAGCTACCCGGGGGGGGAAGTTCTTC
NA,TRBJ1-2,NA,TRBV5-1,CASSLAAEGPNGYTF,TGCGCCAGCAGCTTGGCGGCGGAGGGACCCAATGGCTACACCTTC
NA,TRBJ1-2,NA,TRBV6-5,CASGRGAGYTF,TGTGCCAGTGGCCGTGGTGCTGGCTACACCTTC
NA,TRBJ2-7,NA,TRBV20-1,CSAQGTYEQYF,TGCAGTGCTCAGGGCACCTACGAGCAGTACTTC
NA,TRBJ2-5,NA,TRBV11-3,CASSLDRQQETQYF,TGTGCCAGCAGCTTAGATCGACAGCAAGAGACCCAGTACTTC
TRBD1,TRBJ1-1,few,TRBV30,CAWSKGQGNTEAFF,TGTGCCTGGAGTAAGGGACAGGGGAACACTGAAGCTTTCTTT
NA,TRBJ1-2,NA,TRBV7-2,CASTPTGLLGGYTF,TGTGCCAGCACCCCAACAGGGCTACTCGGTGGCTACACCTTC
TRBD1,TRBJ2-3,NA,TRBV13,CASSLRQGADTQYF,TGTGCCAGCAGCCTAAGACAGGGGGCAGATACGCAGTATTTT
NA,TRBJ2-7,NA,TRBV7-3,CASSNYGAPPNEQYF,TGTGCCAGCAGCAACTACGGTGCACCCCCTAACGAGCAGTACTTC
NA,TRBJ1-3,NA,TRBV7-2,CASSLNLREGNTIYF,TGTGCCAGCAGCTTAAATCTTAGGGAGGGAAACACCATATATTTT
TRBD1,TRBJ1-5,NA,TRBV28,CASSEIQGVGQPQHF,TGTGCCAGCAGTGAGATACAGGGGGTAGGTCAGCCCCAGCATTTT
NA,TRBJ1-4,NA,TRBV4-3,CASSQGLLGATNEKLFF,TGCGCCAGCAGCCAAGGGCTCCTAGGCGCAACTAATGAAAAACTGTTTTTT
NA,TRBJ1-1,NA,TRBV2,CASSTDMNTEAFF,TGTGCCAGCAGTACGGACATGAACACTGAAGCTTTCTTT
NA,TRBJ1-2,NA,TRBV14,CASSGGSHYGYTF,TGTGCCAGCAGTGGAGGGTCCCACTATGGCTACACCTTC
NA,TRBJ2-7,NA,TRBV5-1,CASSPDREGNEQYF,TGCGCCAGCAGCCCGGACAGGGAGGGCAACGAGCAGTACTTC
TRBD1,TRBJ2-2,NA,TRBV29-1,CSVGAQGELTGELFF,TGCAGCGTTGGGGCCCAGGGGGAGCTCACCGGGGAGCTGTTTTTT
TRBD1,TRBJ1-1,NA,TRBV15,CATSRGTGNMNTEAFF,TGTGCCACCAGCAGGGGGACAGGGAACATGAACACTGAAGCTTTCTTT
TRBD1,TRBJ1-1,NA,TRBV4-2,CASSQTDRGRGYTEAFF,TGTGCCAGCAGCCAAACGGACAGGGGGCGAGGGTACACTGAAGCTTTCTTT
TRBD2,TRBJ2-7,NA,TRBV5-6,CASSRGLAGPYEQYF,TGTGCCAGCAGCCGCGGACTAGCGGGCCCCTACGAGCAGTACTTC
TRBD2,TRBJ2-5,NA,TRBV29-1,CSVARLAGQETQYF,TGCAGCGTTGCCCGACTAGCGGGACAAGAGACCCAGTACTTC
TRBD1,TRBJ1-1,NA,TRBV10-2,CASRTGGRRAEAFF,TGCGCCAGCAGGACAGGGGGTAGACGAGCTGAAGCTTTCTTT
TRBD1,TRBJ2-7,once,TRBV30,CAWSRGGTGRYEQYF,TGTGCCTGGAGTCGTGGAGGGACAGGGCGATACGAGCAGTACTTC
NA,TRBJ2-2,NA,TRBV30,CAWSEQRPSNTGELFF,TGTGCCTGGAGTGAACAACGTCCCTCGAACACCGGGGAGCTGTTTTTT
TRBD2,TRBJ2-7,NA,TRBV28,CASSFESGLANSYEQYF,TGTGCCAGCAGTTTTGAATCGGGACTAGCGAACTCCTACGAGCAGTACTTC
TRBD1,TRBJ1-5,once,TRBV30,CAMDRGGNQPQHF,TGTGCCATGGACAGGGGTGGCAATCAGCCCCAGCATTTT
NA,TRBJ1-5,NA,TRBV23-1,CASSQSLGGGQPQHF,TGCGCCAGCAGTCAATCGCTGGGGGGAGGTCAGCCCCAGCATTTT
NA,TRBJ2-7,NA,TRBV30,CAWSGALAPSYEQYF,TGTGCCTGGAGTGGGGCCTTAGCGCCCTCCTACGAGCAGTACTTC
TRBD2,TRBJ2-3,NA,TRBV6-4,CASSDGTTSTDTQYF,TGTGCCAGCAGTGACGGGACTACTAGCACAGATACGCAGTATTTT
NA,TRBJ1-5,NA,TRBV4-3,CASSQDFFTAGDNQPQHF,TGCGCCAGCAGCCAAGATTTTTTCACGGCAGGGGACAATCAGCCCCAGCATTTT
NA,TRBJ1-4,NA,TRBV2,CASSEVGATNEKLFF,TGTGCCAGCAGTGAGGTCGGGGCAACTAATGAAAAACTGTTTTTT
TRBD2,TRBJ2-5,NA,TRBV7-2,CASSRASGRAGETQYF,TGTGCCAGCAGCCGTGCTAGCGGGAGGGCCGGAGAGACCCAGTACTTC
TRBD1,TRBJ2-6,NA,TRBV2,CASRDRLLDRTSGANVLTF,TGTGCCAGCAGGGACCGCCTTCTGGACAGGACCTCTGGGGCCAACGTCCTGACTTTC
TRBD2,TRBJ2-1,few,TRBV19,CASSIWASGSNEQFF,TGTGCCAGTAGTATCTGGGCTAGCGGGAGTAATGAGCAGTTCTTC
NA,TRBJ1-4,NA,TRBV11-2,CASSPVGSTNEKLFF,TGTGCCAGCAGCCCAGTCGGGTCAACTAATGAAAAACTGTTTTTT
NA,TRBJ1-2,NA,TRBV30,CAWTDGGAYGYTF,TGTGCCTGGACAGACGGGGGGGCCTATGGCTACACCTTC
TRBD1,TRBJ1-4,NA,TRBV2,CAGNRGNEKLFF,TGTGCCGGAAACAGGGGCAATGAAAAACTGTTTTTT
NA,TRBJ2-3,NA,TRBV19,CASSPPGETDTQYF,TGTGCCAGTAGTCCCCCGGGGGAAACAGATACGCAGTATTTT
NA,TRBJ2-1,NA,TRBV6-5,CASSYFSGGYNEQFF,TGTGCCAGCAGTTATTTTTCTGGGGGGTACAATGAGCAGTTCTTC
TRBD2,TRBJ2-1,NA,TRBV27,CASSLDGGAVNEQFF,TGTGCCAGCAGTTTAGACGGGGGGGCCGTCAATGAGCAGTTCTTC